Below are 9 T cell receptor beta chains sequenced from a single sample in a study of blood T cell repertoires in COVID-19. Produced via immunoSEQ multiplex PCR; TCRdb's table is partial and in-frame only. The table lists a few hundred thousand clones, 85% of them singletons. The sample consisted of peripheral blood. These receptors came from a woman aged 18-35 years with acute or convalescent COVID-19.

The chain couples TRBV5-1 to TRBJ2-1, with 12 bases lining up with TRBD2. Trimming at V came to 4 bases and at J to 6 bases, leaving 5 bases not matched to a gene. CDR1 is SGHRS and CDR2 is YFSETQ in the germline V gene. The CDR3 is 15 residues long. The CDR3 sequence is CASSLPSGGANEQFF. CDR3 DNA sequence: TGCGCCAGCAGCCTCCCTAGCGGGGGGGCCAATGAGCAGTTCTTC.

This clone was detected only a few times. V and J are TRBV6-4 and TRBJ2-7; D gene ambiguous. The V end was cut by 7 bases, the J end by 2 bases, with 12 bases between. Germline V gives CDR1 MRHNA, CDR2 SNTAGT. The CDR3 runs 13 residues. This chain's CDR3 is CASKCVSTYEQYF. CDR3 coding DNA: TGTGCCAGCAAATGTGTGAGTACCTACGAGCAGTACTTC.

The V call is TRBV30, the J call TRBJ1-4; 9 nucleotides match TRBD1. The CDR3 totals 15 residues. The V segment lost 0 bases and the J segment 7 bases; nucleotides outside the gene matches: 6. From germline, CDR1 is GTSNPN and CDR2 SVGIG (reference sequence). As DNA, the CDR3 is TGTGCCTGGAGTGTACCGGGGACAGGGAGTGAAAAACTGTTTTTT. Residues: CAWSVPGTGSEKLFF.

This chain links TRBV2 with TRBJ2-1; D gene ambiguous. The length of the CDR3 is 14 residues. V lost 7 bases and J lost 5, with 15 bases in between. CDR1 is SNHLY and CDR2 is FYNNEI in the germline V gene. The chain's CDR3 is CASTWSKVNNEQFF. The CDR3 nucleotides are TGTGCCAGCACCTGGAGTAAGGTGAACAATGAGCAGTTCTTC.

The genes are TRBV5-4 and TRBJ1-2; 7 positions match TRBD1. The CDR3 contains 14 residues. CDR1 is SGHNT, CDR2 YYREEE, per germline (reference sequence). The V segment lost 2 bases and the J segment 4 bases; nucleotides outside the gene matches: 5. The CDR3 DNA reads TGTGCCAGCAGCTTTACAGGGGCGGTCTATGGCTACACCTTC. It codes for CASSFTGAVYGYTF.

The chain carries TRBV5-5 and TRBJ2-5; 8 bases fit TRBD2. This CDR3 has 15 residues. J gave up 1 base and V 4 bases, and 6 bases lay outside the gene matches. Per germline, CDR1 SGHKS and CDR2 YYEKEE (reference sequence). The CDR3 DNA reads TGTGCCAGCAGCCCCAGCGGGGGCCTCCAAGAGACCCAGTACTTC. This translates into CASSPSGGLQETQYF.

This chain joins TRBV28 and TRBJ2-3; 9 nucleotides align to TRBD2. CDR3 size: 16 residues. Unmatched junction bases numbered 8, after V lost 5 bases and J lost 2 bases. CDR1 is MDHEN and CDR2 is SYDVKM in the germline V gene. DNA of the CDR3: TGTGCCAGCAGTCCCATAACTAGCGGGTACACAGATACGCAGTATTTT. Translation: CASSPITSGYTDTQYF.

V gene TRBV5-6 combines with J gene TRBJ2-7, with 9 bases aligning to TRBD1. CDR3 length equals 13 residues. Germline CDR1 is SGHDT and CDR2 is YYEEEE. The trim removed 5 bases at V and 8 bases at J, leaving 8 bases unmatched. The CDR3: CASSSGTGLQQYF. The CDR3 nucleotides read TGTGCCAGCAGTAGTGGGACAGGGCTACAGCAGTACTTC.

The chain carries TRBV9 and TRBJ2-3; TRBD2 is a possible D gene (6 bases). The V and J ends lost 0 bases and 6 bases respectively, with 11 bases between them. This CDR3 has 14 residues. Germline CDR1 SGDLS, CDR2 YYNGEE. CDR3 sequence (DNA): TGTGCCAGCAGCGTAGTCGGGGGAGCGGATACGCAGTATTTT. The encoded protein is CASSVVGGADTQYF. Looking up the rest from reference TRBV9 and TRBJ2-3 gives the full variable domain: DSGVTQTPKHLITATGQRVTLRCSPRSGDLSVYWYQQSLDQGLQFLIQYYNGEERAKGNILERFSAQQFPDLHSELNLSSLELGDSALYFCASSVVGGADTQYFGPGTRLTVL.